This is a list of T cell receptor beta chains from one sample in a study of shared clonotypes between healthy human individuals. The assay was immunoSEQ multiplex PCR, and TCRdb's table has in-frame clones only and misses some. The sample holds millions of clones, over 90% seen once. Sequenced sample: naive CD4+ T cells from PBMCs. These receptors came from a man younger than 35 in good health. Some clones in this sample may be carry-over from other donors' samples. Each CDR3 is given with its conserved first and last residue. The D gene is left open where the match is weak. The listing skips clone size in some rows; elsewhere it reads once, few, many or a size class.

v_gene,d_gene,j_gene,abundance,CDR3nt,CDR3aa
TRBV11-2,TRBD2,TRBJ2-3,-,TGTGCCAGCAGCCCTTTGACTAGCGGGAGCCCGACTAGCACAGATACGCAGTATTTT,CASSPLTSGSPTSTDTQYF
TRBV29-1,-,TRBJ2-1,-,TGCAGCCCTAGGGGGTTTGGGAATGAGCAGTTCTTC,CSPRGFGNEQFF
TRBV7-9,TRBD1,TRBJ1-1,few,TGTGCCAGCAGCTTACAGGGGGCGAACACTGAAGCTTTCTTT,CASSLQGANTEAFF
TRBV15,-,TRBJ1-5,-,TGTGCCACCAGCAGAGATAGTATCGGATCGAGGCAGCCCCAGCATTTT,CATSRDSIGSRQPQHF
TRBV27,-,TRBJ2-1,-,TGTGCCAGCAGTGCTCCACAGGGGAGGTCTCGGGATGAGCAGTTCTTC,CASSAPQGRSRDEQFF
TRBV7-9,-,TRBJ2-7,-,TGTGCCAGCAGCCTTGGGACCTACTTCATGAACGAGCAGTACTTC,CASSLGTYFMNEQYF
TRBV5-6,TRBD2,TRBJ2-7,-,TGTGCCAGCAGCTCAATAACTAGCGGGAGGCTGTACGAGCAGTACTTC,CASSSITSGRLYEQYF
TRBV29-1,TRBD1,TRBJ2-5,-,TGCAGCGTTGAAGATCGTAAGGGGGCCCAAGAGACCCAGTACTTC,CSVEDRKGAQETQYF
TRBV28,-,TRBJ2-7,-,TGTGCCAGCAGTTTATTGGGGGCGCAGCTGTACTTC,CASSLLGAQLYF
TRBV2,-,TRBJ2-3,-,TGTGCCAGCACCGAGGCGGGCCAGCATACGCAGTATTTT,CASTEAGQHTQYF
TRBV11-2,TRBD2,TRBJ2-5,-,TGTGCCACCCAATCTCGGCTAGCGGGAGAGACCCAGTACTTC,CATQSRLAGETQYF
TRBV11-2,-,TRBJ2-1,-,TGTGCCAGCAGCTTAAGCGCAGGGTCCGATGAGCAGTTCTTC,CASSLSAGSDEQFF
TRBV5-5,TRBD1,TRBJ2-7,-,TGTGCCAGCAGTCGAGGGACAGGGGTTGTCTACGAGCAGTACTTC,CASSRGTGVVYEQYF
TRBV6-1,-,TRBJ1-2,-,TGTGCCAGCAGTCGGGACTCCATAGGGTTTGGCTACACCTTC,CASSRDSIGFGYTF
TRBV28,-,TRBJ2-1,-,TGTGCCAGCAGCTCCATAGGGAGTCGGAATGAGCAGTTCTTC,CASSSIGSRNEQFF
TRBV27,TRBD2,TRBJ2-1,-,TGTGCCAGCAGCCTTAGGGGAGGGGAGCAGTTCTTC,CASSLRGGEQFF
TRBV7-3,-,TRBJ2-7,-,TGTGCCAGCGCCGCGGGCTGGTCAAACGAGCAGTACTTC,CASAAGWSNEQYF
TRBV27,TRBD1,TRBJ1-1,-,TGTGCCAGCAGTGAACAGGGGAGGAACACTGAAGCTTTCTTT,CASSEQGRNTEAFF
TRBV5-5,TRBD1,TRBJ2-5,-,TGTGCCAGCAGCTTGGGACAGGGGGCTCCAGAGACCCAGTACTTC,CASSLGQGAPETQYF
TRBV29-1,-,TRBJ1-1,-,TGCAGCGCTCAGGGCAGCGGCACTGAAGCTTTCTTT,CSAQGSGTEAFF
TRBV5-5,-,TRBJ2-3,-,TGTGCCACATCGGGGCAGGGGTGGTTCTCAGATACGCAGTATTTT,CATSGQGWFSDTQYF
TRBV9,-,TRBJ2-3,-,TGTGCCAGCAGGAAGGGCCCAGATACGCAGTATTTT,CASRKGPDTQYF
TRBV11-3,TRBD2,TRBJ2-1,-,TGTGCCAGCAGCTTGACTAGCGTTTCCTACAATGAGCAGTTCTTC,CASSLTSVSYNEQFF
TRBV6-6,-,TRBJ1-5,-,TGTGCCAGCAGTTACCAAGGGTTTAGCAATCAGCCCCAGCATTTT,CASSYQGFSNQPQHF
TRBV19,-,TRBJ1-5,-,TGTGCCAGTAGCCCGTCGACGGACGATCAGCCCCAGCATTTT,CASSPSTDDQPQHF
TRBV5-4,-,TRBJ1-2,-,TGTGCCAGCAGCTTGAGGGGACGGACGGTCCATGGCTACACCTTC,CASSLRGRTVHGYTF
TRBV9,-,TRBJ2-7,-,TGTGCCAGCAGCCCCCGAGGAGGGTACTACGAGCAGTACTTC,CASSPRGGYYEQYF
TRBV6-1,-,TRBJ2-7,once,TGTGCCACTAAGTCGTGGGGGGAGTACGAGCAGTACTTC,CATKSWGEYEQYF
TRBV9,-,TRBJ2-7,-,TGTGCCAGCAGCCTCAGAGAAATGGACGAGCAGTACTTC,CASSLREMDEQYF
TRBV18,-,TRBJ2-1,-,TGTGCCAGCTCACAGATGGTAATCGACAGTTACAATGAGCAGTTCTTC,CASSQMVIDSYNEQFF
TRBV11-2,TRBD2,TRBJ2-7,-,TGTGCCAGCAGCTTAGAGTTAGCGGGAGGGACCTACGAGCAGTACTTC,CASSLELAGGTYEQYF
TRBV18,-,TRBJ1-1,few,TGTGCCAGCTCACCACCTCTGGTGAACACTGAAGCTTTCTTT,CASSPPLVNTEAFF
TRBV28,-,TRBJ2-2,-,TGTGCCAGCAGCAAGGGAAGAAACACCGGGGAGCTGTTTTTT,CASSKGRNTGELFF
TRBV7-3,TRBD1,TRBJ2-3,-,TGTGCCAGCAGCCCTCAGGGGGTTCGACGCACAGATACGCAGTATTTT,CASSPQGVRRTDTQYF
TRBV30,-,TRBJ2-2,-,TGTGCCTGGAGCACGACCGGGGAGCTGTTTTTT,CAWSTTGELFF
TRBV10-2,-,TRBJ2-1,-,TGCGCCAGCAGTGAAGCAGCTCTGAATGAGCAGTTCTTC,CASSEAALNEQFF
TRBV19,TRBD1,TRBJ1-2,-,TGTGCCAGTAGCAAGGACAGGGCCTATGGCTACACCTTC,CASSKDRAYGYTF
TRBV29-1,TRBD1,TRBJ2-3,-,TGCAGCGCTCCGACAGGGGGCACCGATACGCAGTATTTT,CSAPTGGTDTQYF
TRBV29-1,-,TRBJ2-3,-,TGCAGCGTTGAACAGGGCGTCACAGATACGCAGTATTTT,CSVEQGVTDTQYF
TRBV5-1,-,TRBJ1-4,-,TGCGCCAGCAGCTTGGGAGGGCTGACTAATGAAAAACTGTTTTTT,CASSLGGLTNEKLFF
TRBV6-5,-,TRBJ2-2,-,TGTGCCAGCAGTCCTGCAAGAGTCCGGAGCCGGGAGCTGTTTTTT,CASSPARVRSRELFF
TRBV7-9,-,TRBJ2-7,-,TGTGCCAGCAGCCGGCTCGGGGGCGCTAGCGACTCCTACGAGCAGTACTTC,CASSRLGGASDSYEQYF
TRBV6-5,-,TRBJ2-6,-,TGTGCCAGCAGTCCCCTCGGGGCCGGGGCCAACGTCCTGACTTTC,CASSPLGAGANVLTF
TRBV4-1,-,TRBJ2-5,-,TGCGCCAGCAGCCAAGGATCCCGGGAGACCCAGTACTTC,CASSQGSRETQYF
TRBV10-1,-,TRBJ2-1,-,TGCGCCAGCAGTGCCTCCCAGGAGGCGCCCTACAATGAGCAGTTCTTC,CASSASQEAPYNEQFF
TRBV19,TRBD2,TRBJ2-7,-,TGTGCCAGTAGTGACATTAGCGGGAGATACGAGCAGTACTTC,CASSDISGRYEQYF